Below, 20 T cell receptor beta chains from the same sample are listed, as sequenced in a study of cytotoxic CD8 clonotypes in ibrutinib-treated CLL. Clones were read by immunoSEQ multiplex PCR, and TCRdb kept only the in-frame ones, dropping some. The sample consists of approximately 200,000 clones, over 60% of them appearing once. The material sequenced was PBMCs, taken after 24 months of ibrutinib treatment. The source is a human donor with chronic lymphocytic leukemia.

The chain is built from TRBV30 and TRBJ1-2; possibly TRBD1 for D (6 bases). Trimming stripped 6 bases from V and 4 bases from J, with 21 bases between. CDR1 is GTSNPN and CDR2 is SVGIG in the germline V gene (reference sequence). The CDR3 runs 15 residues. The CDR3 loop is CACPISDQGIYGYTF. The CDR3 DNA reads as TGTGCCTGCCCAATATCCGATCAGGGGATCTATGGCTACACCTTC.

V is TRBV4-1 and J is TRBJ2-7; TRBD1 is a possible D gene (6 bases). Per the germline V gene, CDR1 is MGHRA and CDR2 is YSYEKL. The CDR3 is 15 residues long. V dropped 0 bases and J dropped 2 bases, with 11 bases sitting between them. CDR3 in DNA: TGCGCCAGCAGCCAAGAAGGATCAGGGGCCTACGAGCAGTACTTC. Encoded protein: CASSQEGSGAYEQYF.

The chain is built from TRBV4-1 and TRBJ2-7; D ambiguous. Germline V gives CDR1 MGHRA, CDR2 YSYEKL. This CDR3 region has 15 residues. Trimming left V 0 bases short and J 2 bases short, with 11 bases between. CDR3 sequence reads: CASSQDGRPTYEQYF. Here the CDR3 DNA reads TGCGCCAGCAGCCAAGATGGCAGGCCTACCTACGAGCAGTACTTC.

V is TRBV27 and J is TRBJ2-1; 7 nucleotides agree with TRBD2. This CDR3 is built from 16 residues. Germline CDR1 and CDR2: MNHEY and SMNVEV (reference sequence). V shed 5 bases, J shed 1 base, and the junction held 8 bases outside the gene matches. CDR3 residues: CASSTTSARSYNEQFF. In nucleotides, the CDR3 is TGTGCCAGCAGTACCACTAGCGCAAGGTCCTACAATGAGCAGTTCTTC.

The chain is built from TRBV10-3 and TRBJ2-7, with 8 bases that match TRBD1. This CDR3 contains 13 residues. Germline CDR1 and CDR2: ENHRY and SYGVKD. V trimming: 10 bases; J trimming: 0 bases; junction bases outside the gene matches: 5. The CDR3 reads CASRDRSSYEQYF. In DNA form, the CDR3 reads TGTGCCAGTCGGGACAGGAGCTCCTACGAGCAGTACTTC.

The CDR3 DNA reads TGTGCCAGTAGACCTGGACAGTACAATGAGCAGTTCTTC. This sequence encodes CASRPGQYNEQFF. The V and J genes are TRBV19 and TRBJ2-1; possibly TRBD1 for D (6 bases). V lost 6 bases and J 4 bases, leaving 10 bases between the germline ends. The CDR3 has 13 residues. Germline assignment: CDR1 LNHDA and CDR2 SQIVND (reference sequence).

There are a few counts of this clone. The genes are TRBV27 and TRBJ2-7; either TRBD1 or TRBD2 may fit D (5 bases each). Trimming stripped 5 bases from V and 2 bases from J, with 13 bases between. The germline V gene has CDR1 MNHEY and CDR2 SMNVEV (reference sequence). CDR3 length: 14 amino acids. Written as DNA, the CDR3 is TGTGCCAGCAGTCCCCCGGGACGGACCTACGAGCAGTACTTC. Translation: CASSPPGRTYEQYF.

This clone turned up a few times. The chain links TRBV16 to TRBJ1-5, with D uncertain. Germline V gene lookup returns CDR1 KGHSY and CDR2 FQNENV. V shed 1 base and J shed 1 base, with 5 bases lying between them. CDR3 length: 14 amino acids. The CDR3: CASSQLRSNQPQHF. For the CDR3, the DNA is TGTGCCAGCAGCCAATTGCGCAGCAATCAGCCCCAGCATTTT.

CDR3 in amino acids: CATSTTYNQPQHF. The DNA of the CDR3 is TGTGCCACCAGCACGACATATAATCAGCCCCAGCATTTT. J is TRBJ1-5 and V is TRBV15; D unclear. CDR1 is LNHNV, CDR2 YYDKDF, per germline (reference sequence). V was pared by 4 bases and J by 4 bases, with 8 bases between. This CDR3 region has 13 residues.

The V and J genes are TRBV4-3 and TRBJ1-2, with no clear D. The CDR3 is 16 residues long. CDR1 is LGHNA, CDR2 YSLEER, per germline. V shed 2 bases and J shed 3 bases, with 16 bases lying between them. CDR3 DNA: TGCGCCAGCAGCCAAAACCCGGCGGACGGACACTATGGCTACACCTTC. Translated, it gives CASSQNPADGHYGYTF.

This clone was detected only a few times. The genes are TRBV4-3 and TRBJ2-2; possible D gene TRBD1, 6 bases. Germline CDR1 LGHNA, CDR2 YSLEER. Trimming stripped 3 bases from V and 4 bases from J, with 12 bases between. The CDR3 runs to 15 residues. The CDR3 bases are TGCGCCAGCAGCCAGAACAGGGCCAGCACCGGGGAGCTGTTTTTT. Translation gives CASSQNRASTGELFF.

The genes are TRBV19 and TRBJ2-1; 13 bases are a match to TRBD2. V was clipped by 4 bases and J by 8 bases; unmatched bases: 8. CDR3 length equals 16 residues. The germline V gene has CDR1 LNHDA and CDR2 SQIVND (reference sequence). The CDR3 sequence is CASSTRTSGSVYEQFF. The CDR3 coding sequence is TGTGCCAGTAGTACCCGGACTAGCGGGAGCGTGTATGAGCAGTTCTTC. The full variable domain, rest sourced from reference TRBV19 and TRBJ2-1, is DGGITQSPKYLFRKEGQNVTLSCEQNLNHDAMYWYRQDPGQGLRLIYYSQIVNDFQKGDIAEGYSVSREKKESFPLTVTSAQKNPTAFYLCASSTRTSGSVYEQFFGPGTRLTVL.

This clone was seen just once. The chain joins TRBV15 to TRBJ1-6; D not resolved. The germline CDR1 and CDR2 sequences are LNHNV and YYDKDF (reference sequence). V lost 0 bases and J lost 14, with 20 bases in between. The CDR3 runs 16 residues. CDR3 sequence: CATSRDPSTVSFTLHF. The CDR3, as DNA: TGTGCCACCAGCAGAGACCCCTCCACAGTTTCTTTCACCCTCCACTTT.

V usage is TRBV15 and J usage is TRBJ2-7, with 7 nucleotides matching TRBD2. The CDR3 sequence is 16 residues long. CDR1 is LNHNV and CDR2 is YYDKDF in the germline V gene (reference sequence). V was clipped by 5 bases and J by 1 base; unmatched bases: 11. The CDR3 spells CATSEVSGIGSYEQYF. CDR3 nucleotides: TGTGCCACCAGCGAGGTGAGCGGGATTGGGTCCTACGAGCAGTACTTC.

This clone was picked up one time. The gene calls are TRBV30 and TRBJ2-5, with 7 bases fitting TRBD2. V was pared by 4 bases and J by 5 bases, with 10 bases of the junction left unmatched. Per germline, CDR1 GTSNPN and CDR2 SVGIG (reference sequence). This CDR3 is 14 amino acids long. CDR3 coding DNA: TGTGCCTGGAAGATATGGACTAGTTTGGAGACCCAGTACTTC. Translated, it gives CAWKIWTSLETQYF.

The chain couples TRBV7-2 to TRBJ1-2; D is unclear. CDR1 is SGHTA, CDR2 FQGNSA, per germline. V was cut by 5 bases and J by 0 bases, with 10 bases left in between. The CDR3 runs 14 residues. CDR3 loop: CASSPLPTNYGYTF. As DNA, the CDR3 is TGTGCCAGCAGCCCCCTCCCAACTAACTATGGCTACACCTTC. Full variable domain (rest looked up from reference TRBV7-2 and TRBJ1-2): GAGVSQSPSNKVTEKGKDVELRCDPISGHTALYWYRQSLGQGLEFLIYFQGNSAPDKSGLPSDRFSAERTGGSVSTLTIQRTQQEDSAVYLCASSPLPTNYGYTFGSGTRLTVV.

The chain recombines TRBV4-1 with TRBJ2-7; D call uncertain. The CDR3 covers 15 residues. V was shortened by 3 bases and J by 4 bases, with 16 bases between the two germline ends. Germline V CDR1 and CDR2: MGHRA, YSYEKL. The CDR3 region has the DNA TGCGCCAGCAGCCACCCGGGCCCGACGCCTTACGAGCAGTACTTC. As protein: CASSHPGPTPYEQYF.

This clone was counted a few times. The chain uses TRBV27 and TRBJ1-1; D call uncertain. Looked up from germline, CDR1 is MNHEY and CDR2 is SMNVEV (reference sequence). This CDR3 region has 13 residues. Trimming took 0 bases from V and 6 from J, leaving 8 bases between them. The CDR3 DNA is TGTGCCAGCAGTTTATCGAGCCAGGCTGAAGCTTTCTTT. This sequence encodes CASSLSSQAEAFF.

This chain's CDR3 is CASSPPGLSYEQYF. CDR3 DNA sequence: TGTGCCAGCAGTCCACCGGGACTATCCTACGAGCAGTACTTC. The chain combines TRBV9 with TRBJ2-7; TRBD2 matches at 7 bases. V lost 5 bases, J lost 1 base, and 6 bases stayed unmatched. CDR3 length equals 14 residues. Germline V gives CDR1 SGDLS, CDR2 YYNGEE.

This clone was observed once. The rearrangement joins TRBV27 to TRBJ1-2, with TRBD1 as a possible D gene (5 bases). The CDR3 is made up of 13 amino acids. With 3 bases removed from V and 5 bases from J, the gap between germline ends came to 10 bases. The germline gives CDR1 MNHEY, CDR2 SMNVEV (reference sequence). The CDR3 DNA follows: TGTGCCAGCAGTTTCCGAAGGGGTTATGGCTACACCTTC. Protein: CASSFRRGYGYTF.